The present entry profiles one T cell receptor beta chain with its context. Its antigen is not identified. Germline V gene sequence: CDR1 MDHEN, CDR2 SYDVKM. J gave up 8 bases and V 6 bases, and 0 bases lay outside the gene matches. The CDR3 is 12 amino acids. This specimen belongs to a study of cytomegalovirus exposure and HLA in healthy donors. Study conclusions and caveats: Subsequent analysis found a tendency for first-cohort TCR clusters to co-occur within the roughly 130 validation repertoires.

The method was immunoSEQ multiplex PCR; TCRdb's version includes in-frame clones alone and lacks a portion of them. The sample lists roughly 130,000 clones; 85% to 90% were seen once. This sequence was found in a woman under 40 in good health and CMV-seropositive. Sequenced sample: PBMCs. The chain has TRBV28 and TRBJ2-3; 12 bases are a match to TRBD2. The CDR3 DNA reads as TGTGCCAGCAGACTAGCGGGAGGTACGCAGTATTTT. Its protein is CASRLAGGTQYF. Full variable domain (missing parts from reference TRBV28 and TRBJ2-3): DVKVTQSSRYLVKRTGEKVFLECVQDMDHENMFWYRQDPGLGLRLIYFSYDVKMKEKGDIPEGYSVSREKKERFSLILESASTNQTSMYLCASRLAGGTQYFGPGTRLTVL.